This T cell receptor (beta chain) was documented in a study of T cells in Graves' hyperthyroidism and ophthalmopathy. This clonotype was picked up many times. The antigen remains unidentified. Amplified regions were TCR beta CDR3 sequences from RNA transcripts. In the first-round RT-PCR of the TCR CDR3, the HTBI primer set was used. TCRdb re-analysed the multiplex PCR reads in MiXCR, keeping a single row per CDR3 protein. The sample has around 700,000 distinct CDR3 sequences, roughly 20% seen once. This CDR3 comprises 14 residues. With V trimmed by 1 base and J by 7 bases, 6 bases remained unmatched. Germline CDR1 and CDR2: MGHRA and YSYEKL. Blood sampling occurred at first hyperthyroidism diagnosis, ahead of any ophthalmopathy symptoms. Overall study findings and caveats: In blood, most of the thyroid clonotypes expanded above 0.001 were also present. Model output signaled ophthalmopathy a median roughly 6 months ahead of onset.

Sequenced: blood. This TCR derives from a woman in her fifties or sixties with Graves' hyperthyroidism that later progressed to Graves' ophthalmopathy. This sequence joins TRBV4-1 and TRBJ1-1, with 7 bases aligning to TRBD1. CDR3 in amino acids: CASSQVTGQSEAFF. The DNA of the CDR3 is TGCGCCAGCAGCCAAGTTACGGGACAGAGTGAAGCTTTCTTT.